Ten or more counts support the clone carrying this TCR beta chain. CDR1 and CDR2 (germline): SGHTA, FQGNSA. The CDR3 totals 16 residues. The V end was cut by 3 bases, the J end by 0 bases, with 9 bases between. A single record per CDR3 protein comes from TCRdb applying MiXCR to the RT-PCR reads. The table records about 4,200 distinct CDR3 sequences, 34% of them present only once. The V and J genes are TRBV7-2 and TRBJ2-6; D remains unclear. This clonotype was sampled from a female donor with primary Sjogren's syndrome. Sequenced input: memory CD4+ T cells from salivary gland. The CDR3 protein is CASSFGWFSGANVLTF. DNA of the CDR3: TGTGCCAGCAGCTTCGGATGGTTCTCTGGGGCCAACGTCCTGACTTTC.